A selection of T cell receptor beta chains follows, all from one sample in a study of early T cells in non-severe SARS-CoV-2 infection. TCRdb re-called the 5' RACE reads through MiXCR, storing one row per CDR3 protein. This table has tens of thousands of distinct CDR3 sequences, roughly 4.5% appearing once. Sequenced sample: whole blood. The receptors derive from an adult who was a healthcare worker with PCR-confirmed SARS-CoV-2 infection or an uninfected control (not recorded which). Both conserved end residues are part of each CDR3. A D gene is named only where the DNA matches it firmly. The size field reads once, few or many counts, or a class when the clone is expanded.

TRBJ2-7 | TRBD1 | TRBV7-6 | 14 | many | TGTGCCAGCAGCTTAAGGGACAGCTCCTACGAGCAGTACTTC | CASSLRDSSYEQYF
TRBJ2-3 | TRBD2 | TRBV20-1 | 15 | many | TGCAGTGCTAGTTCCAGACTAGCGGTCACAGATACGCAGTATTTT | CSASSRLAVTDTQYF
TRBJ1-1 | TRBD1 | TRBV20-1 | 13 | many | TGCAGTGCACGGACAGGTATGAACACTGAAGCTTTCTTT | CSARTGMNTEAFF
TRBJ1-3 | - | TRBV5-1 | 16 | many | TGCGCCAGCAGCTGGGGGACCGATCTCTCTGGAAACACCATATATTTT | CASSWGTDLSGNTIYF
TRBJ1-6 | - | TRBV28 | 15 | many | TGTGCCAGCAGCCCTAGCCAGGGGTCTGCTTCACCCCTCCACTTT | CASSPSQGSASPLHF
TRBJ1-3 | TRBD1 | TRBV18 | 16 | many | TGTGCCAGCTCACCAACCCGGGACAGGGGAGGAAACACCATATATTTT | CASSPTRDRGGNTIYF
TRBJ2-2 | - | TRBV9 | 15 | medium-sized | TGTGCCAGCAGCGTAGGGCAAACGAACACCGGGGAGCTGTTTTTT | CASSVGQTNTGELFF
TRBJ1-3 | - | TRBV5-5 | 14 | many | TGTGCCAGCAGCTCCGGAATCACTGGAAACACCATATATTTT | CASSSGITGNTIYF
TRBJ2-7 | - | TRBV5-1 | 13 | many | TGCGCCAGCAGCTTTGGGGCGTTATACGAGCAGTACTTC | CASSFGALYEQYF
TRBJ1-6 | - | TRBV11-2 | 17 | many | TGTGCCAGCAGCTTAAGCGCAGGGGCGACCTATAATTCACCCCTCCACTTT | CASSLSAGATYNSPLHF
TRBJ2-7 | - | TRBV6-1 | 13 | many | TGTGCCAGCAGTGGCTCCGGGACGGTGGAGCAGTACTTC | CASSGSGTVEQYF
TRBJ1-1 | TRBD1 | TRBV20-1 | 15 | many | TGCAGTGCTAGTCCCCAGGGGGCGGTTCAGGATGAAGCTTTCTTT | CSASPQGAVQDEAFF
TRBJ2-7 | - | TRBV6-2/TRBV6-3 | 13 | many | TGTGCCAGCAGTTACAAGACCGCAGGTTGGCAGTACTTC | CASSYKTAGWQYF
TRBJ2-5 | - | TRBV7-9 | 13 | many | TGTGCCAGCCTCTTAACGGTAGGAGAGACCCAGTACTTC | CASLLTVGETQYF
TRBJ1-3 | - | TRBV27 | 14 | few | TGTGCCAGCAGTTTACGCAGGGTCGGAAACACCATATATTTT | CASSLRRVGNTIYF
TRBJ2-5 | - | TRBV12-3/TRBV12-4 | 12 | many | TGTGCCAGCAGTTTATGGGACTCCCTCCAGTACTTC | CASSLWDSLQYF
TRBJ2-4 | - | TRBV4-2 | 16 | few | TGTGCCAGCAGCCAAGACTCGCAGCTAGCCAAAAACATTCAGTACTTC | CASSQDSQLAKNIQYF